This T cell receptor (beta chain) is drawn from a study of vaccination and CD4 T cells after COVID-19. Study details: Cells were stimulated with overlapping spike peptide pools from SARS-CoV-2, HCoV-NL63, HCoV-OC43 and HCoV-229E.

Overall study findings and caveats: A comparatively limited set of convalescent patients was examined, with no early post-infection timepoints.

Regarding treatment: roughly 10-day PBMC culture with coronavirus spike peptide pools or control peptides (ViraFEST assay). Gathering of the CD4+ T cells, from the unexposed donor, took place before the COVID-19 pandemic (2011-2018). Peptide pools at about 9 ug/ml stimulated approximately 2 million PBMCs per well with 9 to 10 IU/ml IL-2. The Oncomine TCR Beta short-read assay was what sequenced the DNA obtained from cultured CD4+ T cells. It was from cultured CD4+ T cells that genomic DNA was extracted. Via MiXCR, TCRdb re-called the PCR reads, giving one row per CDR3 protein. The sample consists of more than 9,000 distinct CDR3 sequences, 30% to 35% of them appearing once. This clonotype has only a few counts. The target antigen is unknown. Between the trimmed V and J ends, which lost 3 bases and 7 bases, there was a span of 16 bases. This CDR3 contains 14 residues. Germline loops: CDR1 DFQATT, CDR2 SNEGSKA (reference sequence).

The J gene is TRBJ1-5, the V gene TRBV20-1; D perhaps matches TRBD1 (6 bases). Input material: CD4+ T cells from blood, cultured in vitro. This TCR came from a human donor in good health. The DNA for the CDR3 is TGCAGTGCTAGTCAGGGGTCAGGGGACCAGCCCCAGCATTTT. Encoded protein: CSASQGSGDQPQHF.